A selection of T cell receptor beta chains follows, all from one sample in a study of T cells of healthy individuals. Each CDR3 protein gets one entry after TCRdb re-called the 5' RACE reads with MiXCR. The sample yields more than 60,000 distinct CDR3 sequences, roughly 15% seen once. The receptors shown here come from a human donor in good health. The CDR3 runs from the conserved cysteine through the conserved F or W. The D gene is left open where the match is weak. The size of a clone is reported for some rows only, either as once, few or many, or as a class for expanded clones.

j_call d_call v_call clone_size cdr3_nt cdr3_aa
TRBJ1-5 TRBD1 TRBV28 NA TGTGCCAGCAGACTCCCAGGGGGACAGCCCCAGCATTTT CASRLPGGQPQHF
TRBJ1-1 TRBD1 TRBV10-3 many TGTGCCATCACCAACCCTACAGGGGGTACTGGCACTGAAGCTTTCTTT CAITNPTGGTGTEAFF
TRBJ2-4 NA TRBV4-1 NA TGCGCCAGCAGCCAAGGGGGCATTCAGTACTTC CASSQGGIQYF
TRBJ2-3 TRBD2 TRBV3-1 many TGTGCCAGCAGCCAAGATATTGTACTAGCGGGAAGTGACACAGATACGCAGTATTTT CASSQDIVLAGSDTDTQYF
TRBJ2-1 TRBD2 TRBV6-1 few TGTGCCAGCATGGGCGGGGGGGCCGGTGAGCAGTTCTTC CASMGGGAGEQFF
TRBJ2-1 NA TRBV14 few TGTGCCAGCAGCCAAGATTGGAGATATGAGCAGTTCTTC CASSQDWRYEQFF
TRBJ1-2 NA TRBV12-3/TRBV12-4 NA TGTGCCAGCAGCCTTAGACGGCATGGCTACACCTTC CASSLRRHGYTF
TRBJ2-7 NA TRBV4-1 NA TGCGCCAGCAGCCAAGCGGCAGGCGAGCAGTACTTC CASSQAAGEQYF
TRBJ2-7 TRBD1 TRBV18 NA TGTGCCAGCTCACCCAGACAGGGCACCTACGAGCAGTACTTC CASSPRQGTYEQYF
TRBJ1-4 NA TRBV27 NA TGTGCCAGCAGCGGAGGGATAGAGGGCGAAAAACTGTTTTTT CASSGGIEGEKLFF
TRBJ1-5 NA TRBV5-1 few TGCGCCAGCAGCTTGAACAGTGGAGATCAGCCCCAGCATTTT CASSLNSGDQPQHF